This T cell receptor (beta chain) was recorded in a study of T cell changes during pregnancy in multiple sclerosis (dated by TCRdb to about 2019). Study-wide context: The study examined how the T cell repertoire changed over the course of pregnancy in women with multiple sclerosis.

A word on this clone: Which antigen it targets is not known. No base quality values were provided; no much bigger clone lies one nucleotide off.

Library method: the immunoSEQ multiplex PCR assay. The table was pulled from immuneACCESS by TCRdb, which kept in-frame rearrangements only. Such tables lose some clones; where checked, under half of the loss comes from unresolved V genes, and the rest has no known cause. The sample table contains tens of thousands of clones; only one count was recorded for around 90% of them. The ten most abundant clones make up more than 1.1% of the sample. At the junction V is shortened by 2 bases and J by 8 bases; bases outside the gene matches: 11. Taken from cysteine to phenylalanine, the CDR3 has 16 residues. CDR3 DNA is the only sequence kept; it has 48 bases, read in frame from the first base. CDR1 and CDR2 are drawn from the germline V gene: SGHRS, YFSETQ.

This sequence originates from a female donor in good health, enrolled as a control in a pregnancy study. The chain is assembled from TRBV5-1 and TRBJ2-3; 10 of the junction bases match TRBD2. The sample consisted of peripheral blood, taken in the second trimester of pregnancy. The CDR3 region reads CASSFDPAGGGGTQYF. The nucleotides read TGCGCCAGCAGCTTCGATCCAGCGGGAGGGGGGGGTACGCAGTATTTT.